Listed here are 8 T cell receptor beta chains from one sample, sequenced in a study of blood T cell repertoires in COVID-19. Measured with immunoSEQ multiplex PCR; TCRdb has only the in-frame clones, and not every one. This table has around 130,000 clones, under 90% appearing once. Sequences were obtained from peripheral blood. The receptors here all came from a woman between 55 and 75 years old with acute or convalescent COVID-19.

The CDR3 region is CASSVTPQDNEQFF. Here the CDR3 DNA reads TGTGCCAGCAGCGTAACCCCCCAGGACAATGAGCAGTTCTTC. J is TRBJ2-1 and V is TRBV9; unclear D gene. The CDR3 length is 14 residues. Per germline, CDR1 SGDLS and CDR2 YYNGEE. Trimming stripped 1 base from V and 5 bases from J, with 10 bases between.

The rearrangement uses TRBV5-1 and TRBJ1-1; 7 bases match TRBD1. The CDR3 loop spans 15 amino acids. V shed 2 bases, J shed 2 bases, and the junction held 6 bases outside the gene matches. Germline-derived CDR1 and CDR2 are SGHRS and YFSETQ. The CDR3 DNA is TGCGCCAGCAGCTTCGGCCAGGGGGGAAACACTGAAGCTTTCTTT. Protein product: CASSFGQGGNTEAFF.

This rearrangement joins TRBV6-5 to TRBJ2-3; D uncertain. V was pared by 5 bases and J by 3 bases, with 9 bases between. The CDR3 sequence is 13 residues long. Germline V gene sequence: CDR1 MNHEY, CDR2 SVGAGI. The CDR3 loop is CASSPRGTDTQYF. The DNA for the CDR3 is TGTGCCAGCAGTCCCCGAGGAACAGATACGCAGTATTTT.

V and J are TRBV30 and TRBJ1-5; no definite D call. The CDR3 is made up of 14 amino acids. CDR1 is GTSNPN and CDR2 is SVGIG in the germline V gene (reference sequence). Trimming took off 4 bases at V and 1 base at J, with 11 bases between the two ends. This chain's CDR3 is CAWTPDSSNQPQHF. In DNA, the CDR3 is TGTGCCTGGACTCCAGACTCAAGCAATCAGCCCCAGCATTTT. Supplemented by reference TRBV30 and TRBJ1-5, the full variable domain reads SQTIHQWPATLVQPVGSPLSLECTVEGTSNPNLYWYRQAAGRGLQLLFYSVGIGQISSEVPQNLSASRPQDRQFILSSKKLLLSDSGFYLCAWTPDSSNQPQHFGDGTRLSIL.

J is TRBJ1-1 and V is TRBV5-1; a weak D match, TRBD1 (5 bases). Germline lookup yields CDR1 SGHRS and CDR2 YFSETQ. The V and J ends lost 3 bases and 6 bases respectively, with 12 bases between them. This CDR3 contains 13 residues. Written as DNA, the CDR3 is TGCGCCAGCAGCTATGGGGGGAATGCTGAAGCTTTCTTT. Protein sequence: CASSYGGNAEAFF.

V usage is TRBV12-5 and J usage is TRBJ1-2, with TRBD1 identical over 9 bases. V shed 6 bases, J shed 3 bases, and the junction held 5 bases outside the gene matches. In germline, CDR1 is LGHNT, CDR2 FRNRAP. The CDR3 consists of 14 residues. The CDR3 DNA is TGTGCTAGTGGACGCACAGGGGGCGACTATGGCTACACCTTC. The encoded protein is CASGRTGGDYGYTF.

The chain couples TRBV3-1 (or the pseudogene TRBV3-2) to TRBJ2-1; unclear D gene. The germline V and J ends were trimmed by 5 bases and 6 bases, with 8 bases remaining between them. The CDR3 covers 12 residues. CDR1 is LGHDT and CDR2 is YNNKEL in the germline V gene (reference sequence). DNA for the CDR3: TGTGCCAGCAGCATGACGGGCAATGAGCAGTTCTTC. It encodes CASSMTGNEQFF.

V gene TRBV15 combines with J gene TRBJ1-3; D is unclear. CDR1 and CDR2 from the germline V gene are LNHNV and YYDKDF (reference sequence). Trimming stripped 3 bases from V and 0 bases from J, with 12 bases between. The CDR3 spans 16 residues. In nucleotides, the CDR3 is TGTGCCACCAGCAGCGGGAGTTTAGGCTCTGGAAACACCATATATTTT. Protein: CATSSGSLGSGNTIYF.